A selection of T cell receptor beta chains follows, all from one sample in a study of blood T cell repertoires in COVID-19. The assay was immunoSEQ multiplex PCR, and TCRdb's table has in-frame clones only and misses some. The sample consists of just under 100,000 clones, 86% of them appearing once. The material sequenced was peripheral blood. The receptors stem from a woman aged 55-70 years in a cohort sampled during active or convalescent COVID-19. Both conserved end residues are part of each CDR3. The D gene is left open where the match is weak. Size is omitted from some rows. Given values are once, few, many or a class for expanded clones.

d_gene | j_gene | len | abundance | v_gene | CDR3aa
TRBD1 | TRBJ1-1 | 14 | NA | TRBV6-5 | CASSSQGAATEAFF
NA | TRBJ2-5 | 13 | NA | TRBV5-1 | CASSSSSRETQYF
TRBD1 | TRBJ1-4 | 14 | NA | TRBV3-1/TRBV3-2 | CASSSTGFNEKLFF
TRBD1 | TRBJ1-1 | 15 | NA | TRBV28 | CASSIPGTANTEAFF
NA | TRBJ1-2 | 13 | NA | TRBV6-5 | CASSGTPVFGYTF
NA | TRBJ2-5 | 12 | NA | TRBV3-1/TRBV3-2 | CASSLRGETQYF
TRBD1 | TRBJ1-2 | 13 | NA | TRBV28 | CASSSRQGSRYTF
NA | TRBJ2-7 | 14 | NA | TRBV3-1/TRBV3-2 | CASSQARGAYEQYF
NA | TRBJ1-2 | 15 | once | TRBV4-1 | CASSQDWAGPYGYTF
TRBD1 | TRBJ1-4 | 14 | NA | TRBV4-1 | CASSHPGQAIRLFF
NA | TRBJ1-1 | 14 | NA | TRBV7-9 | CASSLIGGDTEAFF
NA | TRBJ2-1 | 14 | NA | TRBV7-8 | CASSLSSGTHEQFF
NA | TRBJ2-3 | 12 | NA | TRBV5-1 | CASSSLTDTQYF
TRBD2 | TRBJ2-5 | 15 | few | TRBV7-2 | CASSLSGGRAETQYF
TRBD1 | TRBJ1-1 | 14 | NA | TRBV9 | CASSARQGGTEAFF
NA | TRBJ2-7 | 15 | NA | TRBV28 | CASGRQDSPPYEQYF
TRBD1 | TRBJ1-2 | 13 | NA | TRBV6-1 | CASSEAGAGTGDF
TRBD1 | TRBJ1-5 | 15 | NA | TRBV19 | CASRFLTGDYQPQHF
TRBD2 | TRBJ2-1 | 15 | NA | TRBV18 | CASSPSRGVDNEQFF
TRBD1 | TRBJ2-7 | 15 | once | TRBV9 | CASSLGQPTSYEQYF
NA | TRBJ2-1 | 18 | NA | TRBV21-1 | CASSKREGLAGLYNEQFF
TRBD1 | TRBJ1-5 | 16 | NA | TRBV5-6 | CASSLGWDSSNQPQHF
NA | TRBJ2-1 | 15 | NA | TRBV28 | CASSPRGLTYNEQFF
TRBD1 | TRBJ2-3 | 15 | once | TRBV5-1 | CASSLGDSPTDTQYF
NA | TRBJ2-5 | 14 | NA | TRBV5-4 | CASSLGGGQETQYF
NA | TRBJ1-4 | 14 | once | TRBV5-5 | CASSWAASNEKLFF
NA | TRBJ2-1 | 14 | NA | TRBV25-1 | CASSALTSAGEQFF